This TCR beta chain originates from a study of cytomegalovirus exposure and HLA in healthy donors. General study results and limits: CMV antigen specificity of a few CMV-associated chains was confirmed in vitro. Later, TCR association rates were found to vary by HLA locus, highest for DRB1 and lowest for HLA-C. The classifier reportedly diagnosed cytomegalovirus status with high specificity and sensitivity.

On this clone itself: Its antigen remains unidentified.

It was with 60 Vbeta and 13 Jbeta primers that the PCR ran. The protocol was immunoSEQ multiplex PCR, while the TCRdb copy is restricted to in-frame clones and leaves out a portion. Its clone listing holds tens of thousands of clones. The sequenced sample was PBMCs. The receptor was isolated from a man aged 45-65 years in good health and CMV-seropositive.

Here the CDR3 DNA reads TGTGCCAGCAGTGACCCTAGTTTGAACACTGAAGCTTTCTTT. Translation: CASSDPSLNTEAFF. The V and J genes are TRBV25-1 and TRBJ1-1; D not resolved. The CDR3 has 14 amino acids. The germline V and J ends were trimmed by 3 bases and 0 bases, with 8 bases remaining between them. Germline V gene lookup returns CDR1 MGHDK and CDR2 SYGVNS. Full variable domain (remainder filled in from reference TRBV25-1 and TRBJ1-1): EADIYQTPRYLVIGTGKKITLECSQTMGHDKMYWYQQDPGMELHLIHYSYGVNSTEKGDLSSESTVSRIRTEHFPLTLESARPSHTSQYLCASSDPSLNTEAFFGQGTRLTVV.